The present entry profiles one TCR beta chain with its context. Patients from Seattle were sampled longitudinally, starting during active infection. The sample originates from a study of blood T cell repertoires in COVID-19. In the study overall: Acute and convalescent COVID-19 specimens originated in the United States, Italy and Spain.

CDR1 and CDR2 (germline): MGHDK, SYGVNS. Trimming took off 4 bases at V and 5 bases at J, with 14 bases between the two ends. The CDR3 has 15 amino acids. Authors' analysis steps: From reference gene primer amplification, estimates of nucleated cell counts were derived. Clones were sequenced by immunoSEQ multiplex PCR, and TCRdb holds only the in-frame ones, with some missing. V and J calls and clone size follow that table, whereas D and trimming were derived from the DNA. The sample consists of 95,000 to 150,000 clones, 92% of them appearing once. The clonotype comes from a man over 45 with COVID-19, enrolled during active disease. The sample comprised peripheral blood. The chain combines TRBV25-1 with TRBJ2-2; TRBD1 might be the D (5 bases). CDR3 sequence reads: CASSALDTTTGELFF. CDR3 in DNA: TGTGCCAGCAGTGCGTTGGACACAACTACCGGGGAGCTGTTTTTT.